This TCR beta chain was recorded in a study of T cells after yellow fever vaccination. General study findings and limits: The secondary response was weaker but peaked faster, day 5 versus 15. The booster saw the reappearance of most primary-vaccination clones (about 95% CD4, 80% to 90% CD8).

Ten or more counts support this clonotype. Antigen: not known. CDR1 and CDR2 (germline): SGHVS, FQNEAQ. The trim removed 5 bases at V and 2 bases at J, leaving 10 bases unmatched. This CDR3 has 17 residues. 5'RACE template switching generated TCR cDNA, adding a universal primer site and UMIs. TCRdb itself ran the 5' RACE reads through MiXCR, one entry per CDR3 protein. Of about 63,000 distinct CDR3 sequences in the sample, approximately 8% were seen once. This chain links TRBV7-8 with TRBJ2-5; 11 bases map to TRBD2. The source material was CD8+ T cells sorted from PBMCs, sampled 15 days after the yellow fever booster vaccination. This clonotype was obtained from a man aged 30 to 45 who received the YFV17D yellow fever vaccine. The CDR3 region has the DNA TGTGCCAGCAGCCCGGGACTAGCGGAGGCTATACAAGAGACCCAGTACTTC. Residues: CASSPGLAEAIQETQYF.